This record concerns one TCR beta chain sequence. The CDR3 loop spans 16 amino acids. Trimming at V came to 3 bases and at J to 4 bases, leaving 10 bases not matched to a gene. Germline-derived CDR1 and CDR2 are LGHNA and YNFKEQ. The source of the sample is a study of control samples from healthy donors and cancer patients. Data came from immunoSEQ multiplex PCR; TCRdb stores just in-frame clones and leaves some out. The top ten hold under 20% of the sample, which has approximately 70,000 clones, 85% to 90% seen once. The sequenced sample consisted of PBMCs. The chain has TRBV4-2 and TRBJ2-5; TRBD2 matches 8 bases. This clonotype originated in a man aged 55 to 70 with lung cancer. The CDR3 region is CASSHRAGGGGETQYF. The CDR3 DNA is TGTGCCAGCAGCCACCGGGCGGGGGGAGGAGGAGAGACCCAGTACTTC.